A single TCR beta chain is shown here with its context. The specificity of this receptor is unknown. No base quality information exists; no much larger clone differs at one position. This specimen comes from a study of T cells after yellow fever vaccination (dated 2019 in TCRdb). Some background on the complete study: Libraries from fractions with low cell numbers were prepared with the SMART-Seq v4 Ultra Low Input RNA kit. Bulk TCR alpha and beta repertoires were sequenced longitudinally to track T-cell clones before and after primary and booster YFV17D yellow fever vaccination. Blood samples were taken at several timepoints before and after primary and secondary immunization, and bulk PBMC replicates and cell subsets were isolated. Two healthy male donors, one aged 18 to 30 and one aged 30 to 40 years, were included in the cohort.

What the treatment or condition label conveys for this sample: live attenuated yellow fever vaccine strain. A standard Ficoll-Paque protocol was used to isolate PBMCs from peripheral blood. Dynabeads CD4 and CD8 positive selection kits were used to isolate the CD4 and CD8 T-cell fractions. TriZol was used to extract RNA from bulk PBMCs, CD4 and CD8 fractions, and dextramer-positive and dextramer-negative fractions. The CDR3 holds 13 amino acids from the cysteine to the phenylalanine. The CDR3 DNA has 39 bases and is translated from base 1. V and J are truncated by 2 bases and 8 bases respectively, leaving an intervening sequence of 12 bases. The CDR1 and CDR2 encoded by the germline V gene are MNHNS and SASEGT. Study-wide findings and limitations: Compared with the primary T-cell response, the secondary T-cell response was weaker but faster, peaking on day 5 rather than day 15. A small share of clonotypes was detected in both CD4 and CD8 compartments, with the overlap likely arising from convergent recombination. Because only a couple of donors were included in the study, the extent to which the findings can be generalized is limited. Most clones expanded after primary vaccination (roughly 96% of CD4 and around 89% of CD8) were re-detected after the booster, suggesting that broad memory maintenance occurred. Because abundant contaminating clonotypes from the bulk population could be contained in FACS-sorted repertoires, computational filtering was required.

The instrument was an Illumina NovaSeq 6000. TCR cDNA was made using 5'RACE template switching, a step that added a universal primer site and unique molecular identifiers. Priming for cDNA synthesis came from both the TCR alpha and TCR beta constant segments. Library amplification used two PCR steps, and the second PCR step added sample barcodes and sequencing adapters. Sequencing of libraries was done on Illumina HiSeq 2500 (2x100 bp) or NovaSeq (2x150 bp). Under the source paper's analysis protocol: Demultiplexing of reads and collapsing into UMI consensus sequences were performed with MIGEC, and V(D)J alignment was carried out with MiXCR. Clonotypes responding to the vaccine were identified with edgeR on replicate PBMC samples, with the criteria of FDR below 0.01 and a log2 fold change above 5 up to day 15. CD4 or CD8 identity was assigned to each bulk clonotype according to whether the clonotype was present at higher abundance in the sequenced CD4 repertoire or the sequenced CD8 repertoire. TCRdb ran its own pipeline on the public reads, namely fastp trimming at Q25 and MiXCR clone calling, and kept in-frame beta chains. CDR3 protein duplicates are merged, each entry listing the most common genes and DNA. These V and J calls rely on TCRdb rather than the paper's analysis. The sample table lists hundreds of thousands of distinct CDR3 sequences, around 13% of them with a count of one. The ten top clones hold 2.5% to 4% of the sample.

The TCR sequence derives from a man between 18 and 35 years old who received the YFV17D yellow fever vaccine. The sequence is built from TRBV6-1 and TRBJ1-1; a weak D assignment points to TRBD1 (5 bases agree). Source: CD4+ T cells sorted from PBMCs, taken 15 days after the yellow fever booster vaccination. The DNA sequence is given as TGTGCCAGCAGTGAAAACACCGGGACCGAAGCTTTCTTT. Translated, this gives CASSENTGTEAFF.